This T cell receptor (beta chain) originates from a study of blood T cells in healthy people across ages. Study findings and constraints: PBMCs were not sorted, which prevented a conclusive comparison of naive versus antigen-experienced cells. Naive T cell percentage by flow cytometry tracked strongly with beta diversity.

As for this clonotype: What it recognizes is unknown.

Germline CDR1 reads SQVTM; CDR2 reads ANQGSEA. Trimming removed 7 bases from V and 2 bases from J, with 9 bases in between. The CDR3 contains 11 residues. With a J-beta primer mix and a sample-barcoded 5' primer, a second PCR ran 7 to 11 cycles. Each CDR3 protein is one row after TCRdb ran MiXCR on the 5' RACE reads. Of hundreds of thousands of distinct CDR3 sequences in the sample, about 45% were seen once. The source material was blood. The receptor's source is a man aged 80 or over in good health. This rearrangement joins TRBV29-1 to TRBJ2-7; D gene uncertain. CDR3: CSGDGTYEQYF. The CDR3 DNA reads as TGCAGCGGTGACGGAACCTACGAGCAGTACTTC.